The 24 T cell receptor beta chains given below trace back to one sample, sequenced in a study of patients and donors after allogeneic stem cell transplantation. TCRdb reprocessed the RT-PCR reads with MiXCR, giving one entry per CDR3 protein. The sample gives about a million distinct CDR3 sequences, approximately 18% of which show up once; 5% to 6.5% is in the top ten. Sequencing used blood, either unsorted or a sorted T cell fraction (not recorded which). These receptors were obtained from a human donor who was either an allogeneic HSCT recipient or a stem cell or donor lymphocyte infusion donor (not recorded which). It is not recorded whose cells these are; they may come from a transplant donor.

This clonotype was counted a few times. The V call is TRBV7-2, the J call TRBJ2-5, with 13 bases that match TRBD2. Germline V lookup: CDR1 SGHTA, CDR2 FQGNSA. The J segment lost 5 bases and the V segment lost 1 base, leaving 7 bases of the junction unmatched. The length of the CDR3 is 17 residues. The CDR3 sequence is CASSLVTSGGARETQYF. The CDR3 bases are TGTGCCAGCAGCTTAGTTACTAGCGGGGGGGCCAGGGAGACCCAGTACTTC.

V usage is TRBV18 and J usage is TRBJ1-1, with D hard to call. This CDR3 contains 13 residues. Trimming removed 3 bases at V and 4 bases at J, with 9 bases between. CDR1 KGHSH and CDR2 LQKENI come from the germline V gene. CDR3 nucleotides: TGTGCCAGCTCACCTACCCTGGGCACTGAAGCTTTCTTT. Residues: CASSPTLGTEAFF.

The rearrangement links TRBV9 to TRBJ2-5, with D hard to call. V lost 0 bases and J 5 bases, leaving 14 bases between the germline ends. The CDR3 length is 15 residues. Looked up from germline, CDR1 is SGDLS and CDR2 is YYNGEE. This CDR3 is CASSVVGSKGETQYF. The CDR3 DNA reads TGTGCCAGCAGCGTAGTGGGCTCCAAAGGGGAGACCCAGTACTTC.

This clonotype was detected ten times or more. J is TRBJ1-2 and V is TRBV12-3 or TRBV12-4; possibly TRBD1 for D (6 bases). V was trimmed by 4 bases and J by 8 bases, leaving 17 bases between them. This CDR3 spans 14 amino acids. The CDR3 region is CASSYRDRFGGYTF. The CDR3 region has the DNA TGTGCCAGCAGTTACAGGGATCGATTCGGGGGCTACACCTTC.

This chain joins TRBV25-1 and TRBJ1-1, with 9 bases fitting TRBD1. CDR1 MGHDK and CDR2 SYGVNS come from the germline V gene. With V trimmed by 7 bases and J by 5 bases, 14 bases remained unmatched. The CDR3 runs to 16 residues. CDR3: CASTSPGGQGLTEAFF. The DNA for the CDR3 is TGTGCCAGCACCTCTCCGGGGGGACAGGGACTAACTGAAGCTTTCTTT.

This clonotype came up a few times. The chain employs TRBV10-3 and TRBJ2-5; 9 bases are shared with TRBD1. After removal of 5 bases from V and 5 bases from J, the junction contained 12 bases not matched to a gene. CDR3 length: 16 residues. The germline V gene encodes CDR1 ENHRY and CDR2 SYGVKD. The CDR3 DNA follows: TGTGCCATCAGTAGGGGGCCGGGACAGGGTGCGGAGACCCAGTACTTC. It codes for CAISRGPGQGAETQYF.

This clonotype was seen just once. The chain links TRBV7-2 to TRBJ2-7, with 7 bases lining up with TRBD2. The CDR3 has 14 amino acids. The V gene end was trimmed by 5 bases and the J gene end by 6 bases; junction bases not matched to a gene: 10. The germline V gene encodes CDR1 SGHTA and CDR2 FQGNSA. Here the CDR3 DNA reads TGTGCCAGCAGCCCGGGGGGACTCCTAACCGAGCAGTACTTC. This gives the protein CASSPGGLLTEQYF.

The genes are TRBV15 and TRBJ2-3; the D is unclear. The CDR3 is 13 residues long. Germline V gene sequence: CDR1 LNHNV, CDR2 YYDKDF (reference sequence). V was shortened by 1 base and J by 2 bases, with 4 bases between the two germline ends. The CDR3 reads CATSRVTTDTQYF. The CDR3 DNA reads TGTGCCACCAGCAGAGTTACCACAGATACGCAGTATTTT.

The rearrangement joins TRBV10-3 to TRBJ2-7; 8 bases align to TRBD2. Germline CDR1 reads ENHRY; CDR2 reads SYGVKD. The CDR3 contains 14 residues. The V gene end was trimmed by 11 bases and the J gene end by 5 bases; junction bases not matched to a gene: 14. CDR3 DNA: TGTGCCTCCCAGGGAGCGGGGGCGACCCACGAGCAGTACTTC. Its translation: CASQGAGATHEQYF.

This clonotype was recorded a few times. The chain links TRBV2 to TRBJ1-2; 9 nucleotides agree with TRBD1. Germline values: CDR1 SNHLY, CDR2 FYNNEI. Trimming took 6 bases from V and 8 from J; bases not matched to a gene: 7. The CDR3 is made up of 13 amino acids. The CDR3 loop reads CASRAQGAKGYTF. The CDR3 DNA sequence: TGTGCCAGCAGAGCACAGGGGGCGAAGGGCTACACCTTC.

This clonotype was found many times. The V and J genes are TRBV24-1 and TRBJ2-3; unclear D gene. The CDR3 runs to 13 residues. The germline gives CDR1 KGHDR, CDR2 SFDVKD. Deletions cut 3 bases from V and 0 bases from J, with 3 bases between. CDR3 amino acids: CATSDASTDTQYF. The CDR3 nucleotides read TGTGCCACCAGTGATGCAAGCACAGATACGCAGTATTTT.

In nucleotides, the CDR3 is TGCGCCAGCAGCTTGGCGGCGACAGGGACAACAACTGAAGCTTTCTTT. This sequence encodes CASSLAATGTTTEAFF. The rearrangement links TRBV5-1 to TRBJ1-1, with 7 bases lining up with TRBD1. J lost 5 bases, V lost 0 bases, and 10 bases had no gene match. Germline CDR1 SGHRS, CDR2 YFSETQ. CDR3 length equals 16 residues. Looking up the rest from reference TRBV5-1 and TRBJ1-1 gives the full variable domain: KAGVTQTPRYLIKTRGQQVTLSCSPISGHRSVSWYQQTPGQGLQFLFEYFSETQRNKGNFPGRFSGRQFSNSRSEMNVSTLELGDSALYLCASSLAATGTTTEAFFGQGTRLTVV.

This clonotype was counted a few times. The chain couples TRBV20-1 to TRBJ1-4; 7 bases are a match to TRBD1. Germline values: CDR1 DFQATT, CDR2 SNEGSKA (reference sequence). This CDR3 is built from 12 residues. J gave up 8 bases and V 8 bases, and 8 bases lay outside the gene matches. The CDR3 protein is CSTSQGVEKLFF. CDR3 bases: TGCAGTACCTCGCAGGGGGTGGAAAAACTGTTTTTT.

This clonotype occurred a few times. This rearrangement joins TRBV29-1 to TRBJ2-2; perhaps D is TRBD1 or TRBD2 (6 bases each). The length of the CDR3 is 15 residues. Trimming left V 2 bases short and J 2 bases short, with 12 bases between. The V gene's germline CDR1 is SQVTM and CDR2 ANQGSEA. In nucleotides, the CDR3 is TGCAGCGTTGAATCGGAGGGGGTAAACACCGGGGAGCTGTTTTTT. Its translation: CSVESEGVNTGELFF.

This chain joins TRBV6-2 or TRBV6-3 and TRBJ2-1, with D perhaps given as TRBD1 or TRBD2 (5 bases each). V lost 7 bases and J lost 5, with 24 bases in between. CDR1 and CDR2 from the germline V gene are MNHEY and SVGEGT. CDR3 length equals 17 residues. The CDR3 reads CASIAFNPGTGDNEQFF. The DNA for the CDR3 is TGTGCCAGCATCGCATTTAATCCAGGGACCGGCGACAATGAGCAGTTCTTC.

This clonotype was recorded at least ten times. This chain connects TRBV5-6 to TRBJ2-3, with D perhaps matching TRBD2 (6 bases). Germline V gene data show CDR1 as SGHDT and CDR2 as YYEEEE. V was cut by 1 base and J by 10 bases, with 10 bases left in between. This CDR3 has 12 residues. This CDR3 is CASSLSGDAQYF. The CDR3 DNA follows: TGTGCCAGCAGCTTGTCGGGGGACGCGCAGTATTTT.

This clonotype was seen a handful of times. This CDR3 is CSASRDSSYEQYF. The CDR3 DNA reads TGCAGTGCCAGCAGGGACTCCTCCTACGAGCAGTACTTC. This chain connects TRBV20-1 to TRBJ2-7; TRBD2 is a possible D gene (6 bases). CDR1 and CDR2 (germline): DFQATT, SNEGSKA (reference sequence). The CDR3 runs 13 residues. The ends were cut back, 6 bases at V and 0 bases at J, with 12 bases in the middle.

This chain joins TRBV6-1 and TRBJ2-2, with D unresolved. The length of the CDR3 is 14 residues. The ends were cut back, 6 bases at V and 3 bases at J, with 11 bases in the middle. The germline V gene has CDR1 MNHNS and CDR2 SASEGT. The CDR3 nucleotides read TGTGCCAGCAGCCTCAGTCAGTACACCGGGGAGCTGTTTTTT. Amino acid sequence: CASSLSQYTGELFF.

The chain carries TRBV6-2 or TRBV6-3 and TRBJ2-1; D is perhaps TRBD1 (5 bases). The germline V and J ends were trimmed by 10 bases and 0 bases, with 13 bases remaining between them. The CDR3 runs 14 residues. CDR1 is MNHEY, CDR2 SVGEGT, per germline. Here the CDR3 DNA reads TGTGCCACCGTAAGACAGAGCTCCTACAATGAGCAGTTCTTC. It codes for CATVRQSSYNEQFF.

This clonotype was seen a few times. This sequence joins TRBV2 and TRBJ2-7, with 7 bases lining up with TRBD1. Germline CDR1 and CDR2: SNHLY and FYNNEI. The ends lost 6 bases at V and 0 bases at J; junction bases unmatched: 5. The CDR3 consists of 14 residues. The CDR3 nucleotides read TGTGCCAGCAGAGACAGGGTACCCTCCTACGAGCAGTACTTC. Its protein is CASRDRVPSYEQYF.

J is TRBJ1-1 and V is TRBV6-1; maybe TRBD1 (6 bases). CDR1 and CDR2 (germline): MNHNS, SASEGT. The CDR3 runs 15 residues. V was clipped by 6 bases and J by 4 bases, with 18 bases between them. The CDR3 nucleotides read TGTGCCAGCAGGTCTCGACAGAGGGGGACCACTGAAGCTTTCTTT. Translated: CASRSRQRGTTEAFF.

The CDR3 loop is CASSPGTHRMEQYF. CDR3 DNA: TGTGCCAGCAGCCCCGGGACCCATAGAATGGAGCAGTACTTC. This chain uses TRBV9 with TRBJ2-7; D is perhaps TRBD1 or TRBD2 (5 bases each). The CDR3 length is 14 residues. V dropped 4 bases and J dropped 7 bases, with 18 bases sitting between them. Germline V gene sequence: CDR1 SGDLS, CDR2 YYNGEE.

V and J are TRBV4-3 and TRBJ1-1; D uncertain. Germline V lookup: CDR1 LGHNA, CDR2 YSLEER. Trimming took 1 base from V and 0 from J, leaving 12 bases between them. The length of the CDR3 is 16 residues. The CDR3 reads CASSQAPLAMNTEAFF. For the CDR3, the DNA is TGCGCCAGCAGCCAAGCCCCTTTAGCCATGAACACTGAAGCTTTCTTT.

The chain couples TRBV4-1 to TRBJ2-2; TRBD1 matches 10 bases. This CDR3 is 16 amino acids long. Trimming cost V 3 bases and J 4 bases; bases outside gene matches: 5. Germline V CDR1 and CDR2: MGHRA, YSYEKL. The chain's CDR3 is CASSHGDRGATGELFF. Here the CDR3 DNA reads TGCGCCAGCAGCCATGGGGACAGGGGAGCCACCGGGGAGCTGTTTTTT.